This T cell receptor beta chain was identified during a study of control samples from healthy donors and cancer patients. Profiling relied on immunoSEQ multiplex PCR, and the TCRdb table lists in-frame clones only, not all of them. The table records about 120,000 clones, 70% to 90% of them present only once. CDR1 and CDR2 (germline): LNHDA, SQIVND (reference sequence). The CDR3 has 15 amino acids. The V and J ends lost 3 bases and 0 bases respectively, with 8 bases between them. Note on this clone: Other nucleotide sequences in the sample specify the same CDR3.

This sequence originates from a woman between 70 and 85 years old in good health. The V gene is TRBV19, the J gene TRBJ2-2; D is ambiguous. The sample comprised blood. The CDR3 protein is CASSISGANTGELFF. The CDR3 DNA reads as TGTGCCAGTAGTATCTCCGGCGCGAACACCGGGGAGCTGTTTTTT.